Below, 20 T cell receptor beta chains from the same sample are listed, as sequenced in a study of shared clonotypes between healthy human individuals. The assay was immunoSEQ multiplex PCR, and TCRdb's table has in-frame clones only and misses some. Of about 1.1 million clones listed, roughly 74% were seen once; the top ten hold around 0.6%. Sequenced input: memory CD4+ T cells from PBMCs. Subset indicated: CD45RA-negative fraction. The source of these receptors is a man between 18 and 29 years old in good health. Some clones in this sample may be carry-over from other donors' samples.

The DNA for the CDR3 is TGTGCCAGCAGCTTCCTGGGCATGAACACTGAAGCTTTCTTT. Its translation is CASSFLGMNTEAFF. The chain links TRBV5-4 to TRBJ1-1; no firm D call. The CDR3 spans 14 residues. The V gene lost 2 bases and the J gene lost 0 bases, with 8 bases spanning the gap. Germline-derived CDR1 and CDR2 are SGHNT and YYREEE (reference sequence).

V usage is TRBV30 and J usage is TRBJ2-5; TRBD2 matches at 9 bases. This CDR3 contains 12 residues. Looked up from germline, CDR1 is GTSNPN and CDR2 is SVGIG (reference sequence). Trimming took 4 bases from V and 5 from J; bases not matched to a gene: 2. The CDR3, as DNA: TGTGCCTGGACCAGCGGGAGGGAGACCCAGTACTTC. Translating it yields CAWTSGRETQYF. Complete variable domain (other parts from reference TRBV30 and TRBJ2-5): SQTIHQWPATLVQPVGSPLSLECTVEGTSNPNLYWYRQAAGRGLQLLFYSVGIGQISSEVPQNLSASRPQDRQFILSSKKLLLSDSGFYLCAWTSGRETQYFGPGTRLLVL.

The V gene is TRBV4-3, the J gene TRBJ1-3; unclear D gene. Germline V gene data show CDR1 as LGHNA and CDR2 as YSLEER. V lost 0 bases and J 4 bases, leaving 10 bases between the germline ends. This CDR3 is built from 15 residues. The CDR3 DNA follows: TGCGCCAGCAGCCAAGACTGGTTCCCCGGAAACACCATATATTTT. Its translation: CASSQDWFPGNTIYF.

The chain carries TRBV23-1 and TRBJ2-3, with 9 bases that match TRBD1. TRBV23-1 is an ORF, with its function uncertain. The CDR3 runs to 12 residues. Trimming cost V 10 bases and J 4 bases; bases outside gene matches: 3. The CDR3 DNA reads TGCGCCACAAGGACAGGGGCAGATACGCAGTATTTT. This sequence encodes CATRTGADTQYF.

Here the CDR3 reads CASSLVGTGGYNEQFF. DNA for the CDR3: TGCGCCAGCAGCTTGGTAGGGACAGGGGGCTACAATGAGCAGTTCTTC. The chain has TRBV5-1 and TRBJ2-1; TRBD1 aligns across 11 bases. V shed 0 bases, J shed 3 bases, and the junction held 2 bases outside the gene matches. The germline V gene encodes CDR1 SGHRS and CDR2 YFSETQ. The CDR3 consists of 16 residues.

The chain recombines TRBV28 with TRBJ1-5; perhaps TRBD1 as D (5 bases). The CDR3 covers 16 residues. V lost 1 base and J lost 3, with 13 bases in between. Germline V lookup: CDR1 MDHEN, CDR2 SYDVKM. The DNA of the CDR3 is TGTGCCAGCAGTTTATACGGCAGGACAAACAATCAGCCCCAGCATTTT. Its translation is CASSLYGRTNNQPQHF.

CDR3 amino acids: CASSAGQFTYGYTF. As DNA, the CDR3 is TGTGCCAGCAGTGCAGGACAGTTTACCTATGGCTACACCTTC. The genes are TRBV27 and TRBJ1-2, with D possibly matching TRBD1 (6 bases). Trimming pared 5 bases from V and 4 bases from J, leaving 14 bases between. Per the germline V gene, CDR1 is MNHEY and CDR2 is SMNVEV (reference sequence). The CDR3 covers 14 residues.

The chain employs TRBV19 and TRBJ2-6; D may be TRBD1 (6 bases). The CDR3 runs to 17 residues. Germline CDR1 is LNHDA and CDR2 is SQIVND (reference sequence). Trimming removed 1 base from V and 0 bases from J, with 10 bases in between. Written as DNA, the CDR3 is TGTGCCAGTAGTATAGCAGGGGTCCTCTCTGGGGCCAACGTCCTGACTTTC. Its protein product is CASSIAGVLSGANVLTF.

The rearrangement joins TRBV19 to TRBJ1-5; 7 nucleotides match TRBD1. Germline V CDR1 and CDR2: LNHDA, SQIVND (reference sequence). This CDR3 contains 15 residues. V was clipped by 7 bases and J by 6 bases; unmatched bases: 12. Here the CDR3 DNA reads TGTGCCAGTACGGGACAGTGGGGGGCAAGTCAGCCCCAGCATTTT. Its protein is CASTGQWGASQPQHF.

The V gene is TRBV11-2, the J gene TRBJ1-4; D is unclear. Germline CDR1 reads SGHAT; CDR2 reads FQNNGV. The CDR3 spans 16 residues. V was clipped by 0 bases and J by 7 bases, with 15 bases between them. The CDR3 DNA sequence: TGTGCCAGCAGCTTAGATTTCGCGGGGTTAGGTGAAAAACTGTTTTTT. As protein: CASSLDFAGLGEKLFF.

This chain uses TRBV28 with TRBJ1-1; D is uncertain. Germline V gene data show CDR1 as MDHEN and CDR2 as SYDVKM. CDR3 length equals 14 residues. V lost 10 bases, J lost 0 bases, and 15 bases lay in between. CDR3 amino acids: CATQGRAVNTEAFF. The CDR3 nucleotides are TGTGCCACCCAAGGGAGGGCAGTGAACACTGAAGCTTTCTTT.

The rearrangement joins TRBV2 to TRBJ2-3; possible D gene TRBD2, 6 bases. The length of the CDR3 is 14 residues. Germline V gene lookup returns CDR1 SNHLY and CDR2 FYNNEI. With 1 base removed from V and 3 bases from J, the gap between germline ends came to 8 bases. The CDR3 DNA reads TGTGCCAGCAGTGAAGTCGGGGGAACAGATACGCAGTATTTT. Residues: CASSEVGGTDTQYF. The full variable domain, with the rest looked up from reference TRBV2 and TRBJ2-3, is EPEVTQTPSHQVTQMGQEVILRCVPISNHLYFYWYRQILGQKVEFLVSFYNNEISEKSEIFDDQFSVERPDGSNFTLKIRSTKLEDSAMYFCASSEVGGTDTQYFGPGTRLTVL.

The chain joins TRBV5-1 to TRBJ2-7, with D maybe TRBD2 (6 bases). The CDR3 has 14 residues. Trimming took off 1 base at V and 6 bases at J, with 14 bases between the two ends. Germline lookup yields CDR1 SGHRS and CDR2 YFSETQ. The CDR3 DNA is TGCGCCAGCAGCTTGTATGGGCGGGACGGCGAGCAGTACTTC. Translation: CASSLYGRDGEQYF. Based on the CDR3 plus reference TRBV5-1 and TRBJ2-7, the full variable domain is KAGVTQTPRYLIKTRGQQVTLSCSPISGHRSVSWYQQTPGQGLQFLFEYFSETQRNKGNFPGRFSGRQFSNSRSEMNVSTLELGDSALYLCASSLYGRDGEQYFGPGTRLTVT.

This chain uses TRBV11-3 with TRBJ1-3, with D maybe TRBD1 (5 bases). The CDR3 spans 20 residues. CDR1 and CDR2 from the germline V gene are SGHNT and YENEEA. The V and J ends lost 5 bases and 2 bases respectively, with 28 bases between them. The CDR3 DNA reads TGTGCCAGCAGCCCCCAGCGGGGGTCCCTTTGGGTGCGAACTGGAAACACCATATATTTT. Its translation: CASSPQRGSLWVRTGNTIYF.

The rearrangement links TRBV5-6 to TRBJ2-6, with D possibly being TRBD1 (6 bases). This CDR3 is built from 17 residues. Germline CDR1 is SGHDT and CDR2 is YYEEEE. Trimming stripped 3 bases from V and 3 bases from J, with 16 bases between. Written as DNA, the CDR3 is TGTGCCAGCAGCTGGGGCGAGGGGGTTCATGGGGCCAACGTCCTGACTTTC. This translates into CASSWGEGVHGANVLTF. The whole variable domain, remainder taken from reference TRBV5-6 and TRBJ2-6, is DAGVTQSPTHLIKTRGQQVTLRCSPKSGHDTVSWYQQALGQGPQFIFQYYEEEERQRGNFPDRFSGHQFPNYSSELNVNALLLGDSALYLCASSWGEGVHGANVLTFGAGSRLTVL.

The rearrangement joins TRBV18 to TRBJ2-5; 7 bases are shared with TRBD1. J was trimmed by 11 bases and V by 3 bases; bases with no gene match: 12. Germline V gene data show CDR1 as KGHSH and CDR2 as LQKENI. The CDR3 is 14 amino acids. DNA of the CDR3: TGTGCCAGCTCACCGGAGACAGGGAAATTGGAGCAGTACTTC. This encodes CASSPETGKLEQYF.

In DNA form, the CDR3 reads TGTGCCAGCTCACAGGGACAGCTCACTGAAGCTTTCTTT. Protein sequence: CASSQGQLTEAFF. V usage is TRBV18 and J usage is TRBJ1-1; 7 nucleotides agree with TRBD1. The V segment lost 4 bases and the J segment 4 bases; nucleotides outside the gene matches: 3. Per germline, CDR1 KGHSH and CDR2 LQKENI. The CDR3 is 13 amino acids.

This clone was detected only a few times. V is TRBV5-1 and J is TRBJ2-6; D is undetermined. With 1 base removed from V and 0 bases from J, the gap between germline ends came to 11 bases. CDR1 is SGHRS and CDR2 is YFSETQ in the germline V gene. The CDR3 runs to 17 residues. In DNA, the CDR3 is TGCGCCAGCAGCTTGATGGCACATTCCTCTGGGGCCAACGTCCTGACTTTC. This encodes CASSLMAHSSGANVLTF.

This clone was counted a single time. V and J are TRBV7-3 and TRBJ2-1; D is possibly TRBD2 (5 bases). The V gene lost 0 bases and the J gene lost 4 bases, with 10 bases spanning the gap. CDR1 and CDR2 (germline): SGHTA, FQGTGA. The CDR3 totals 15 residues. Here the CDR3 reads CASSLTAEWYNEQFF. The CDR3 region has the DNA TGTGCCAGCAGCTTAACAGCGGAGTGGTACAATGAGCAGTTCTTC.

The chain couples TRBV4-3 to TRBJ2-7, with 7 bases fitting TRBD1. The V gene end was trimmed by 3 bases and the J gene end by 5 bases; junction bases not matched to a gene: 4. Germline V gene sequence: CDR1 LGHNA, CDR2 YSLEER. The CDR3 loop spans 13 amino acids. CDR3 DNA sequence: TGCGCCAGCAGCCAGGCCGACAGGGACGAGCAGTACTTC. It codes for CASSQADRDEQYF.